The 10 T cell receptor beta chains reported below all come from one sample, sequenced in a study of T cells in Graves' hyperthyroidism and ophthalmopathy. The TCR beta CDR3 regions underwent amplification using RNA transcripts as the source. With the HTBI primer set, the TCR CDR3 went through a first round of RT-PCR. TCRdb recomputed calls from the multiplex PCR reads with MiXCR, one row per CDR3 protein. The sample shows 800,000 or so distinct CDR3 sequences, roughly 37% of them seen only once. What was sequenced was blood. All receptors come from a young man with Graves' hyperthyroidism.

Notes on this clonotype: It may be a read error: a sequence one base away is much more abundant. CDR3 nucleotide sequence: TGTGCCAGCAGCGTGGCAGATCGAGGCTACACCTTC. Protein product: CASSVADRGYTF. This chain uses TRBV9 with TRBJ1-2, with no clear D. The V and J ends lost 2 bases and 8 bases respectively, with 10 bases between them. CDR3 length equals 12 residues. Looked up from germline, CDR1 is SGDLS and CDR2 is YYNGEE.

Many counts were recorded for this clonotype. V usage is TRBV24-1 and J usage is TRBJ1-5; no firm D call. Trimming removed 4 bases from V and 4 bases from J, with 10 bases in between. From germline, CDR1 is KGHDR and CDR2 SFDVKD. The CDR3 runs to 14 residues. CDR3 sequence reads: CATSEQTDNQPQHF. CDR3 DNA sequence: TGTGCCACCAGTGAACAGACGGATAATCAGCCCCAGCATTTT.

Ten or more counts support this clonotype. CDR3 bases: TGCAGTGCTAGAGATCCGGACACTGAAGCTTTCTTT. This encodes CSARDPDTEAFF. The chain has TRBV20-1 and TRBJ1-1, with D unclear. There are 12 residues in the CDR3. Germline V gene lookup returns CDR1 DFQATT and CDR2 SNEGSKA (reference sequence). The V gene lost 0 bases and the J gene lost 3 bases, with 5 bases spanning the gap.

The rearrangement joins TRBV6-1 to TRBJ1-1, with D possibly being TRBD1 (6 bases). This CDR3 is built from 14 residues. V was shortened by 7 bases and J by 5 bases, with 17 bases between the two germline ends. CDR1 and CDR2 from the germline V gene are MNHNS and SASEGT. The CDR3 DNA is TGTGCCAGCACAAGGGAGAGGGGGGGAACTGAAGCTTTCTTT. This codes for CASTRERGGTEAFF.

This clonotype was detected many times. The chain has TRBV7-2 and TRBJ2-5; D may correspond to TRBD1 or TRBD2 (5 bases each). CDR1 is SGHTA, CDR2 FQGNSA, per germline. Trimming removed 0 bases at V and 2 bases at J, with 10 bases between. The length of the CDR3 is 15 residues. The CDR3 DNA is TGTGCCAGCAGCTTAGCGGGGACCGCACAAGAGACCCAGTACTTC. It encodes CASSLAGTAQETQYF.

The CDR3 region has the DNA TGTGCCAGCAGCGTAGCGGGTCGGGCCAACGTCCTGACTTTC. Protein sequence: CASSVAGRANVLTF. The chain carries TRBV9 and TRBJ2-6; D is unclear. Looked up from germline, CDR1 is SGDLS and CDR2 is YYNGEE. The V end was cut by 0 bases, the J end by 5 bases, with 6 bases between. The CDR3 runs 14 residues.

This clonotype came up many times. This chain connects TRBV20-1 to TRBJ2-5; possibly TRBD2 for D (6 bases). Looked up from germline, CDR1 is DFQATT and CDR2 is SNEGSKA (reference sequence). This CDR3 contains 13 residues. CDR3 in DNA: TGCAGGCGGAGGGCCTCCGCGGGGGAGACCCAGTACTTC. This sequence encodes CRRRASAGETQYF.

This clonotype was counted many times. The J gene is TRBJ1-3, the V gene TRBV12-3 or TRBV12-4, with D unresolved. V was clipped by 6 bases and J by 0 bases, with 9 bases between them. This CDR3 has 14 residues. CDR3 DNA: TGTGCCAGCAGATCCGCGAGCTCTGGAAACACCATATATTTT. Protein sequence: CASRSASSGNTIYF.

This clonotype was observed many times. The rearrangement links TRBV4-3 to TRBJ2-5, with TRBD1 matching 9 bases. CDR3 size: 14 residues. After removal of 1 base from V and 4 bases from J, the junction contained 1 base not matched to a gene. From germline, CDR1 is LGHNA and CDR2 YSLEER. The CDR3 nucleotides are TGCGCCAGCAGCCAAGTGACAGGGGGAGAGACCCAGTACTTC. Protein: CASSQVTGGETQYF.

This clonotype came up a few times. The chain employs TRBV7-9 and TRBJ2-7; 9 bases align to TRBD1. J was trimmed by 4 bases and V by 5 bases; bases with no gene match: 3. The CDR3 covers 13 residues. The germline CDR1 and CDR2 sequences are SEHNR and FQNEAQ (reference sequence). CDR3 in amino acids: CASSDRGEYEQYF. DNA for the CDR3: TGTGCCAGCAGCGACAGGGGGGAATACGAGCAGTACTTC.